This entry lists 11 T cell receptor beta chains sequenced from one sample in a study of blood T cells in healthy people across ages. The authors ran a second PCR of 7 to 11 cycles using a sample-barcoded 5' primer and a J-beta primer mix. MiXCR, applied by TCRdb to the 5' RACE reads, yields one record per CDR3 protein. This table holds about 640,000 distinct CDR3 sequences, under 70% found once. The sequenced sample consisted of blood. The receptors were gathered from a man in his fifties or sixties in good health.

V is TRBV15 and J is TRBJ1-4; D uncertain. The CDR3 contains 13 residues. Per the germline V gene, CDR1 is LNHNV and CDR2 is YYDKDF (reference sequence). The ends were cut back, 3 bases at V and 8 bases at J, with 10 bases in the middle. The CDR3 spells CATSRAVREKLFF. CDR3 nucleotides: TGTGCCACCAGCAGGGCGGTGCGCGAAAAACTGTTTTTT.

This clonotype has a handful of counts. This may be a read error: a much more frequent sequence differs by one nucleotide. This sequence joins TRBV4-2 and TRBJ2-7; TRBD2 agrees at 12 bases. Germline loops: CDR1 LGHNA, CDR2 YNFKEQ. The J segment lost 7 bases and the V segment lost 0 bases, leaving 7 bases of the junction unmatched. This CDR3 has 16 amino acids. CDR3 amino acids: CASSQEPSGGANEQYF. CDR3 bases: TGTGCCAGCAGCCAAGAACCTAGCGGGGGGGCGAATGAGCAGTACTTC.

This rearrangement joins TRBV6-5 to TRBJ2-3; D call uncertain. Per the germline V gene, CDR1 is MNHEY and CDR2 is SVGAGI. Deletions cut 8 bases from V and 6 bases from J, with 9 bases between. The CDR3 has 11 amino acids. This CDR3 is CASLERDTQYF. Written as DNA, the CDR3 is TGTGCCAGCCTGGAGAGGGATACGCAGTATTTT.

This chain uses TRBV5-6 with TRBJ2-7, with 8 bases fitting TRBD2. CDR1 and CDR2 (germline): SGHDT, YYEEEE. Germline trimming cut 3 bases from V and 2 bases from J; bases unmatched to any gene: 4. This CDR3 contains 14 residues. The CDR3 DNA is TGTGCCAGCAGCTCGACTAGCGTTACCTACGAGCAGTACTTC. This codes for CASSSTSVTYEQYF.

The chain uses TRBV12-3 or TRBV12-4 and TRBJ1-2; no reliable D call. The CDR3 extends over 12 amino acids. Trimming cost V 7 bases and J 5 bases, with 11 bases left between them. The DNA of the CDR3 is TGTGCCAGCAATAGCGGAATGTATGGCTACACCTTC. Protein product: CASNSGMYGYTF.

As concerns this clonotype: A read error may produce the germline difference seen at one junction end. V is TRBV29-1 and J is TRBJ1-1, with 8 bases lining up with TRBD1. Germline V gene sequence: CDR1 SQVTM, CDR2 ANQGSEA. The CDR3 spans 18 residues. The CDR3 reads CSPLKGQEENQMNTEAFF. In nucleotides, the CDR3 is TGCAGCCCGCTGAAGGGACAGGAAGAAAACCAAATGAATACTGAAGCTTTCTTT. Based on the CDR3 plus reference TRBV29-1 and TRBJ1-1, the full variable domain is SAVISQKPSRDICQRGTSLTIQCQVDSQVTMMFWYRQQPGQSLTLIATANQGSEATYESGFVIDKFPISRPNLTFSTLTVSNMSPEDSSIYLCSPLKGQEENQMNTEAFFGQGTRLTVV.

In this sample, this clonotype turned up once. This sequence joins TRBV10-2 and TRBJ1-5; 7 bases map to TRBD1. The germline V gene encodes CDR1 WSHSY and CDR2 SAAADI. V shed 3 bases and J 4 bases; nucleotides not matched to a gene: 6. This CDR3 is 15 amino acids long. CDR3 loop: CASSEETGRNQPQHF. CDR3 DNA: TGCGCCAGCAGTGAAGAGACAGGGAGGAATCAGCCCCAGCATTTT.

This clonotype was counted a few times. The chain is built from TRBV6-4 and TRBJ2-3, with no clear D. CDR1 and CDR2 from the germline V gene are MRHNA and SNTAGT. The CDR3 extends over 15 amino acids. The ends were cut back, 3 bases at V and 0 bases at J, with 10 bases in the middle. The CDR3 DNA reads TGTGCCAGCAGTGAAAGCGAGATTAGCACAGATACGCAGTATTTT. This translates into CASSESEISTDTQYF.

The chain has TRBV29-1 and TRBJ2-5; the match to TRBD2 covers 10 bases. The J segment lost 5 bases and the V segment lost 5 bases, leaving 8 bases of the junction unmatched. This CDR3 is built from 14 residues. Germline values: CDR1 SQVTM, CDR2 ANQGSEA. Here the CDR3 reads CSVSLAGVQETQYF. DNA for the CDR3: TGCAGCGTTTCCCTAGCGGGGGTCCAGGAGACCCAGTACTTC.

The rearrangement links TRBV6-5 to TRBJ1-1; weak D call: TRBD1 (5 bases). Germline CDR1 MNHEY, CDR2 SVGAGI. The V end was cut by 0 bases, the J end by 6 bases, with 14 bases between. CDR3 size: 15 residues. CDR3 loop: CASSYSIRLGAEAFF. The CDR3 bases are TGTGCCAGCAGTTACTCGATTCGGCTGGGGGCTGAAGCTTTCTTT.

The chain recombines TRBV20-1 with TRBJ1-2; D remains ambiguous. Trimming stripped 3 bases from V and 5 bases from J, with 10 bases between. This CDR3 has 12 amino acids. Germline V gene lookup returns CDR1 DFQATT and CDR2 SNEGSKA (reference sequence). The CDR3 region has the DNA TGCAGTGCTAGTTTTATGGCGTATGGCTACACCTTC. Encoded protein: CSASFMAYGYTF.